This TCR beta chain was found in a study of Ad26.COV2.S vaccination and SARS-CoV-2 variants. Background on the study: Into the muscle, Ad26.COV2.S was dosed once or twice, 56 days apart.

V was clipped by 6 bases and J by 5 bases, with 13 bases between them. Germline V lookup: CDR1 MNHEY, CDR2 SVGEGT. The CDR3 is made up of 13 amino acids. The treatment: 15 to 20 received Ad26.COV2.S at low or high dose, single or two shots; about 5 received placebo; per-sample allocation not given. Sampling was performed 63 days after the first vaccine or placebo injection. Libraries were prepared by immunoSEQ multiplex PCR; TCRdb keeps only in-frame clonotypes and omits some of them. Of about 480,000 clones in the sample, 87% were seen once. The material was peripheral blood, obtained in a trial of Ad26.COV2.S vaccine versus placebo. The chain recombines TRBV6-2 or TRBV6-3 with TRBJ1-2; the D gene is possibly TRBD1 (6 bases). The TCR originated in a person aged 18-60 years who received the Ad26.COV2.S COVID-19 vaccine or a placebo. Written as DNA, the CDR3 is TGTGCCAGCAGCCCCCGGACAGCATATGGCTACACCTTC. Its translation: CASSPRTAYGYTF.